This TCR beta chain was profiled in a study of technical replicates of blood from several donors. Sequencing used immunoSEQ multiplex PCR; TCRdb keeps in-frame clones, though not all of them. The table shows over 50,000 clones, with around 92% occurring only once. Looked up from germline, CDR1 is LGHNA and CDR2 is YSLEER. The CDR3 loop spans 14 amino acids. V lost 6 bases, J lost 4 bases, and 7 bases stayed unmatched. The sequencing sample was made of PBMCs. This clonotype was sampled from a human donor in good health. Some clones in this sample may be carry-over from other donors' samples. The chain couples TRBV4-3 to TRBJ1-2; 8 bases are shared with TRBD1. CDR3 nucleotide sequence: TGCGCCAGCAGTAACACTCAGGGGGCCTATGGCTACACCTTC. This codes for CASSNTQGAYGYTF.